These T cell receptor beta chains were read from a single sample in a study of T-cell reconstitution after alpha-beta-depleted transplantation in children. From the PCR reads, TCRdb called clonotypes with MiXCR, one entry per CDR3 protein. The sample comprises 240,000 or so distinct CDR3 sequences, about 11% of which are singletons, and around 2.8% rests with the top ten. Here the sequenced sample was PBMCs from the stem cell graft donor, taken from the stem cell graft. The source of these receptors is a human donor who donated a stem cell graft to a child with acute lymphoblastic leukemia. Each CDR3 is given with its conserved first and last residue. The order of the fields is J gene, D gene, clone size, V gene, CDR3 protein, CDR3 DNA. The D gene is left open where the match is weak. Not all rows give a size; the values are once, few, many and, for expanded clones, a class.

>TRBJ2-3|TRBD2|many|TRBV20-1
CSASSGGTDTQYF
TGCAGTGCCTCTAGCGGGGGGACAGATACGCAGTATTTT
>TRBJ2-5|TRBD2|many|TRBV29-1
CSVDGLVYQETQYF
TGCAGCGTCGATGGACTAGTCTACCAAGAGACCCAGTACTTC
>TRBJ2-5|NA|NA|TRBV4-3
CASSQDPLTRETQYF
TGCGCCAGCAGCCAAGACCCCCTAACGCGTGAGACCCAGTACTTC
>TRBJ1-3|NA|once|TRBV12-3/TRBV12-4
CASSFRVGNTIYF
TGTGCCAGCAGTTTCCGGGTTGGAAACACCATATATTTT
>TRBJ2-7|TRBD2|many|TRBV7-6
CASSVADWGTSGIINEQYF
TGTGCCAGCAGCGTAGCAGATTGGGGGACTAGCGGGATCATCAACGAGCAGTACTTC
>TRBJ1-1|NA|many|TRBV9
CASGGGSTEAFF
TGTGCCAGCGGCGGGGGGAGCACTGAAGCTTTCTTT
>TRBJ1-5|NA|many|TRBV7-8
CASSLAADNQPQHF
TGTGCCAGCAGCTTAGCTGCTGACAATCAGCCCCAGCATTTT
>TRBJ1-5|NA|many|TRBV4-3
CASSQDMESQPQHF
TGCGCCAGCAGCCAAGATATGGAGAGCCAGCCCCAGCATTTT
>TRBJ2-1|TRBD2|NA|TRBV29-1
CSVSTSGGYNEQFF
TGCAGCGTTTCCACTAGCGGGGGATACAATGAGCAGTTCTTC
>TRBJ2-1|TRBD2|many|TRBV7-3
CASSLIGAGVSDEQFF
TGTGCCAGCAGCTTAATCGGCGCGGGAGTCTCGGATGAGCAGTTCTTC
>TRBJ2-3|TRBD1|many|TRBV7-2
CASSVQGAIDTQYF
TGTGCCAGCAGCGTTCAGGGGGCTATAGATACGCAGTATTTT
>TRBJ1-6|NA|many|TRBV10-3
CAISPEGGSYNSPLHF
TGTGCCATCAGCCCTGAGGGGGGCTCCTATAATTCACCCCTCCACTTT
>TRBJ1-1|NA|NA|TRBV30
CAWKREGNTEAFF
TGTGCCTGGAAAAGGGAAGGGAACACTGAAGCTTTCTTT
>TRBJ2-7|NA|NA|TRBV7-9
CASSLNTVGPYEQYF
TGTGCCAGCAGCCTCAACACCGTTGGCCCCTACGAGCAGTACTTC
>TRBJ2-3|NA|many|TRBV12-3/TRBV12-4
CASSKGLSPTQYF
TGTGCCAGCAGTAAGGGCCTTTCCCCAACGCAGTATTTT
>TRBJ1-5|TRBD1|many|TRBV10-3
CAIRGQPNQPQHF
TGTGCCATCAGGGGACAGCCTAATCAGCCCCAGCATTTT
>TRBJ2-1|TRBD2|many|TRBV11-2
CASSNVGGLQRSYNEQFF
TGTGCCAGCAGTAATGTGGGAGGGCTTCAAAGGTCCTACAATGAGCAGTTCTTC
>TRBJ2-6|TRBD1|many|TRBV28
CASRSDRAGANVLTF
TGTGCCAGCAGGTCAGACAGGGCCGGGGCCAACGTCCTGACTTTC
>TRBJ2-1|NA|many|TRBV20-1
CSASDLGAYNEQFF
TGCAGTGCTTCAGACTTGGGAGCCTACAATGAGCAGTTCTTC
>TRBJ2-7|TRBD1|few|TRBV3-1
CASSHHDRVSYEQYF
TGTGCCAGCAGCCACCACGACAGGGTCTCCTACGAGCAGTACTTC
>TRBJ2-3|NA|many|TRBV7-2
CASSPALAARTDTQYF
TGTGCCAGCAGCCCGGCCTTAGCGGCTCGCACAGATACGCAGTATTTT
>TRBJ1-1|NA|many|TRBV5-5
CASRQGSNTEAFF
TGTGCCAGCAGACAGGGATCGAACACTGAAGCTTTCTTT
>TRBJ2-7|NA|many|TRBV6-6
CATGRGKRYQQYF
TGTGCCACCGGAAGGGGAAAAAGATATCAGCAGTACTTC
>TRBJ2-3|NA|many|TRBV29-1
CSVEDLGTQLTDTQYF
TGCAGCGTTGAAGATCTAGGCACTCAGCTCACAGATACGCAGTATTTT
>TRBJ2-7|NA|few|TRBV9
CASSGPPGEQYF
TGTGCCAGCAGCGGACCTCCGGGCGAGCAGTACTTC
>TRBJ2-4|NA|many|TRBV20-1
CSVPEEENIQYF
TGCAGTGTGCCGGAGGAAGAAAACATTCAGTACTTC
>TRBJ2-7|TRBD2|few|TRBV5-1
CASRGSGPYEQYF
TGCGCCAGCCGGGGTAGCGGGCCCTACGAGCAGTACTTC
>TRBJ2-7|TRBD1|many|TRBV5-1
CASSHRDSYEQYF
TGCGCCAGCAGCCACCGGGACAGCTACGAGCAGTACTTC
>TRBJ2-7|TRBD1|many|TRBV20-1
CSAEYRGPRPYEQYF
TGCAGTGCTGAATACAGGGGGCCACGACCTTACGAGCAGTACTTC
>TRBJ2-1|TRBD1|many|TRBV9
CASSVGRGREQFF
TGTGCCAGCAGCGTAGGTAGGGGGCGGGAGCAGTTCTTC
>TRBJ1-2|NA|many|TRBV20-1
CSARESGHYGYTF
TGCAGTGCTAGAGAATCGGGGCACTATGGCTACACCTTC
>TRBJ2-5|NA|few|TRBV12-3/TRBV12-4
CASSFSSSETQYF
TGTGCCAGCAGTTTTTCCAGTTCCGAGACCCAGTACTTC
>TRBJ2-5|NA|few|TRBV5-5
CASSLEGGVGSETQYF
TGTGCCAGCAGCTTGGAAGGCGGGGTTGGGAGTGAGACCCAGTACTTC
>TRBJ2-1|TRBD1|many|TRBV12-3/TRBV12-4
CASRTDRGAYNEQFF
TGTGCCAGCAGGACGGACAGGGGGGCCTACAATGAGCAGTTCTTC
>TRBJ2-3|TRBD1|many|TRBV2
CASTGQGSTDTQYF
TGTGCCAGCACCGGACAGGGATCCACAGATACGCAGTATTTT
>TRBJ1-2|NA|NA|TRBV20-1
CSARVLDAYTF
TGCAGTGCTAGGGTTTTGGATGCCTACACCTTC
>TRBJ2-1|NA|many|TRBV24-1
CATSDLPGSYNEQFF
TGTGCCACCAGTGATTTGCCCGGGTCTTACAATGAGCAGTTCTTC
>TRBJ2-7|NA|many|TRBV27
CASSPPLLLDEQYF
TGTGCCAGCAGTCCCCCCCTGCTGCTAGACGAGCAGTACTTC
>TRBJ2-5|NA|many|TRBV29-1
CSVEVMTMRWETQYF
TGCAGCGTCGAAGTCATGACCATGCGTTGGGAGACCCAGTACTTC
>TRBJ1-2|NA|few|TRBV27
CASTGGGFLDGYTF
TGTGCCAGCACCGGGGGGGGGTTCTTGGATGGCTACACCTTC
>TRBJ2-5|NA|many|TRBV13
CASSARGTQETQYF
TGTGCCAGCAGCGCCCGGGGGACCCAAGAGACCCAGTACTTC
>TRBJ1-2|NA|many|TRBV5-1
CASSLEAGNYGYTF
TGCGCCAGCAGCTTGGAAGCAGGGAACTATGGCTACACCTTC
>TRBJ2-1|NA|NA|TRBV12-3/TRBV12-4
CASSFPDRNEQFF
TGTGCCAGCAGTTTCCCCGACAGGAATGAGCAGTTCTTC
>TRBJ2-7|NA|many|TRBV29-1
CSVERRESYEQYF
TGCAGCGTTGAACGGAGGGAATCCTACGAGCAGTACTTC
>TRBJ2-1|NA|many|TRBV29-1
CSVLSVGNEQFF
TGCAGCGTTTTAAGCGTTGGCAATGAGCAGTTCTTC
>TRBJ2-1|TRBD2|NA|TRBV7-2
CASSLGVAGPYNEQFF
TGTGCCAGCAGCCTGGGGGTAGCGGGGCCCTACAATGAGCAGTTCTTC
>TRBJ2-4|NA|few|TRBV5-6
CASSLSLARDPGRGAKNIQYF
TGTGCCAGCAGCCTGTCTCTGGCCAGGGACCCCGGACGTGGAGCCAAAAACATTCAGTACTTC
>TRBJ2-1|TRBD2|many|TRBV4-3
CASSQLAGANNEQFF
TGCGCCAGCAGCCAGCTAGCGGGGGCCAACAATGAGCAGTTCTTC
>TRBJ2-1|NA|NA|TRBV25-1
CASSATGFREQFF
TGTGCCAGCAGCGCAACAGGGTTTCGTGAGCAGTTCTTC
>TRBJ2-3|TRBD2|many|TRBV12-3/TRBV12-4
CASSSGSERDTQYF
TGTGCCAGCAGTAGCGGGAGTGAGAGAGATACGCAGTATTTT
>TRBJ2-2|NA|NA|TRBV30
CAWRQRTGELFF
TGTGCCTGGCGCCAAAGAACCGGGGAGCTGTTTTTT
>TRBJ1-1|NA|many|TRBV7-9
CATEQVSEKNTEAFF
TGTGCCACCGAGCAGGTGTCGGAGAAGAACACTGAAGCTTTCTTT
>TRBJ2-3|TRBD1|many|TRBV12-3/TRBV12-4
CASTGTGDTQYF
TGTGCCAGCACCGGGACAGGAGATACGCAGTATTTT